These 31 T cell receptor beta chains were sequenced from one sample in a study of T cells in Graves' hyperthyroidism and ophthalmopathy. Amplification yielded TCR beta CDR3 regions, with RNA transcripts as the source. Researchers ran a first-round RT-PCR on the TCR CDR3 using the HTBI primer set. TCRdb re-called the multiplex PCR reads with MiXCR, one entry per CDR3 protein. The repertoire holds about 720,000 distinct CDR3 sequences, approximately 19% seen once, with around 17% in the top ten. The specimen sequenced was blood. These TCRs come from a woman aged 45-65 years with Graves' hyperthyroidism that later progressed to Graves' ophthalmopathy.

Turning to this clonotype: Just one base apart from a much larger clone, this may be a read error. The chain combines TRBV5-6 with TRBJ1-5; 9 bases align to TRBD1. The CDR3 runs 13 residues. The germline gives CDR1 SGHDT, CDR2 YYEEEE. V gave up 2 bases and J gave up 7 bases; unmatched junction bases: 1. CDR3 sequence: CASSFGTGQPQHF. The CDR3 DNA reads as TGTGCCAGCAGCTTCGGGACAGGGCAGCCCCAGCATTTT. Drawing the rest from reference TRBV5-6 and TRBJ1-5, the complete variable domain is DAGVTQSPTHLIKTRGQQVTLRCSPKSGHDTVSWYQQALGQGPQFIFQYYEEEERQRGNFPDRFSGHQFPNYSSELNVNALLLGDSALYLCASSFGTGQPQHFGDGTRLSIL.

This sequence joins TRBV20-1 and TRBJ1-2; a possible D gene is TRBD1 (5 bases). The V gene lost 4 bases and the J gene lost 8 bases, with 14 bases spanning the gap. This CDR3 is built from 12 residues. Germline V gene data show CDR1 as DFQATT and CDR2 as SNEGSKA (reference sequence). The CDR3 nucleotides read TGCAGTGCTACAAGGGACCTGGAAGGCTACACCTTC. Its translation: CSATRDLEGYTF.

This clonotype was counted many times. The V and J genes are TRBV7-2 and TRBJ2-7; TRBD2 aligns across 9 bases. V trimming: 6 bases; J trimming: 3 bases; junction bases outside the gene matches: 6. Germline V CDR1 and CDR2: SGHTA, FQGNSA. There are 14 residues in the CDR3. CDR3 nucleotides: TGTGCCAGCAGACCTCTAGCGGGACTCTACGAGCAGTACTTC. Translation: CASRPLAGLYEQYF.

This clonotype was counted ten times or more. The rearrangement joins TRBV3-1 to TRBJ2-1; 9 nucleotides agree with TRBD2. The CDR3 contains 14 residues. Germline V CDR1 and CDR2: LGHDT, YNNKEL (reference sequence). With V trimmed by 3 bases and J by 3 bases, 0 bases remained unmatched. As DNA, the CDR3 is TGTGCCAGCAGCCAGCGGGGGGGCTACAATGAGCAGTTCTTC. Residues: CASSQRGGYNEQFF.

The DNA of the CDR3 is TGTGCCAGTAGTATCAGAAGGACAAATGTTGAAAAACTGTTTTTT. Protein: CASSIRRTNVEKLFF. This rearrangement joins TRBV19 to TRBJ1-4; weak D call: TRBD1 (5 bases). In germline, CDR1 is LNHDA, CDR2 SQIVND (reference sequence). The CDR3 is 15 residues long. The V end was cut by 3 bases, the J end by 7 bases, with 15 bases between.

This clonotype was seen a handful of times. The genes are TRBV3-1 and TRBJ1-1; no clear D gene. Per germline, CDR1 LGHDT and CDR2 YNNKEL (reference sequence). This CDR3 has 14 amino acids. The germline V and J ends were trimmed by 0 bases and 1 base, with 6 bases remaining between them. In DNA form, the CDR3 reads TGTGCCAGCAGCCAAGAAGGCTGGAACACTGAAGCTTTCTTT. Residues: CASSQEGWNTEAFF. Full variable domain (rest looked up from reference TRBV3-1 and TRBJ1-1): DTAVSQTPKYLVTQMGNDKSIKCEQNLGHDTMYWYKQDSKKFLKIMFSYNNKELIINETVPNRFSPKSPDKAHLNLHINSLELGDSAVYFCASSQEGWNTEAFFGQGTRLTVV.

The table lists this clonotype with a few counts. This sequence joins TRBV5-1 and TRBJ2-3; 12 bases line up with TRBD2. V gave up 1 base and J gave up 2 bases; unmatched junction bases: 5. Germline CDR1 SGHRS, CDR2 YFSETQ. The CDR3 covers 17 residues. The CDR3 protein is CASSLILAGGNTDTQYF. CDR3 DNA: TGCGCCAGCAGCTTGATCCTAGCGGGGGGGAACACAGATACGCAGTATTTT.

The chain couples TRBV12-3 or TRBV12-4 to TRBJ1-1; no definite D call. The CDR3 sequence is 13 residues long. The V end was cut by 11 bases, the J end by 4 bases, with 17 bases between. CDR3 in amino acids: CAGCPLPGTEAFF. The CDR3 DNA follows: TGTGCCGGCTGTCCTTTACCGGGCACTGAAGCTTTCTTT.

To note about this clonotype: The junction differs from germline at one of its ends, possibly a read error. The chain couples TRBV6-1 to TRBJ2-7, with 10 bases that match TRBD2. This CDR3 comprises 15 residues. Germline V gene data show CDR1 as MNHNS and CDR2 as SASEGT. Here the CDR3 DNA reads TGTGCCAGCAGTGCCTCGGGACTAGCGATGTACGAGCGGTACTTC. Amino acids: CASSASGLAMYERYF.

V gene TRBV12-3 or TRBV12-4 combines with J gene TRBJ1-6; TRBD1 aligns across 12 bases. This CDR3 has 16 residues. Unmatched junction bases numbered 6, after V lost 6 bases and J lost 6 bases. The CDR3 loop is CASRPGTGGINSPLHF. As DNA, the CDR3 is TGTGCCAGCAGACCAGGGACAGGGGGCATTAATTCACCCCTCCACTTT.

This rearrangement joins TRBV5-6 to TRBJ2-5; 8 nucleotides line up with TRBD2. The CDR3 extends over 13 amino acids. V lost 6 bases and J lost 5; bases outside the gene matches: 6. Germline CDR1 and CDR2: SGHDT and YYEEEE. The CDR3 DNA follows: TGTGCCAGCAATTCGGGGGGGGCGGAGACCCAGTACTTC. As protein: CASNSGGAETQYF.

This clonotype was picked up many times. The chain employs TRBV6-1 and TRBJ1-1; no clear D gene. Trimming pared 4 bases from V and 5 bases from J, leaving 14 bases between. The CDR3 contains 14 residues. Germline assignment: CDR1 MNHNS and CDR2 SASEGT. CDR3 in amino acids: CASSARTGETEAFF. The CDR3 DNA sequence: TGTGCCAGCAGTGCTCGGACGGGAGAAACTGAAGCTTTCTTT.

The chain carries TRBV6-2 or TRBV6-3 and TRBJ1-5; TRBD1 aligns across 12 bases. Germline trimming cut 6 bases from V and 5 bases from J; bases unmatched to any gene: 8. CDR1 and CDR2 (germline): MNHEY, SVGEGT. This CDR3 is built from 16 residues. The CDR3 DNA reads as TGTGCCAGCAGGGCCTCCGGGACAGGGGGCTATCAGCCCCAGCATTTT. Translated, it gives CASRASGTGGYQPQHF.

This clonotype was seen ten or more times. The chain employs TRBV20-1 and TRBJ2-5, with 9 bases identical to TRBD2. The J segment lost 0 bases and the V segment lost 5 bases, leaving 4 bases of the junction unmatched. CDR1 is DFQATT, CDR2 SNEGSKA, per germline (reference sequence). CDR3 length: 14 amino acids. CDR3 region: CSAQAGGYQETQYF. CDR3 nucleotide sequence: TGCAGTGCTCAAGCGGGGGGTTACCAAGAGACCCAGTACTTC.

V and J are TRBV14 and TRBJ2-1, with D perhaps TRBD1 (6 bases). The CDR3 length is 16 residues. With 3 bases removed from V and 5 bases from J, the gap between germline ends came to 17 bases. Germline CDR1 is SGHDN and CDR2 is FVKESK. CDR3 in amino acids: CASSQPGQRMDNEQFF. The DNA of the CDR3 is TGTGCCAGCAGCCAGCCTGGACAGAGGATGGACAATGAGCAGTTCTTC.

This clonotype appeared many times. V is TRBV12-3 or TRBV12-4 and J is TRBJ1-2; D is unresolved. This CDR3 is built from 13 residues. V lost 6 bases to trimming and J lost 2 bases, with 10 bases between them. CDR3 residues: CASSIRANYGYTF. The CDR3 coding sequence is TGTGCCAGCAGCATTAGGGCGAACTATGGCTACACCTTC.

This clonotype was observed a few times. The CDR3, as DNA: TGTGCCAGCAGCCAAGAAACAGTACGACAGCCCCAGCATTTT. This translates into CASSQETVRQPQHF. V is TRBV3-1 and J is TRBJ1-5, with D hard to call. CDR3 length: 14 residues. Germline values: CDR1 LGHDT, CDR2 YNNKEL (reference sequence). Trimming cost V 0 bases and J 7 bases, with 10 bases left between them.

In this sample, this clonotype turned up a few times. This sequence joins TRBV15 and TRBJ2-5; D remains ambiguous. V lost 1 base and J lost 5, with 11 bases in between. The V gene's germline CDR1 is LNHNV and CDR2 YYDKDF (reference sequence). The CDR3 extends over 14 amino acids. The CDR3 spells CATSRAEAWETQYF. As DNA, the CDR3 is TGTGCCACCAGCAGAGCTGAGGCATGGGAGACCCAGTACTTC.

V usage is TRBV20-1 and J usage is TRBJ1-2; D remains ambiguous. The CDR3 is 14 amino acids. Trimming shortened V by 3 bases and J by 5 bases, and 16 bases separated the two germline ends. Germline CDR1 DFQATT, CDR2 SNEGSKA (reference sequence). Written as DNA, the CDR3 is TGCAGTGCTAGGGCCGCTAGGGTAAGGTATGGCTACACCTTC. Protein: CSARAARVRYGYTF.

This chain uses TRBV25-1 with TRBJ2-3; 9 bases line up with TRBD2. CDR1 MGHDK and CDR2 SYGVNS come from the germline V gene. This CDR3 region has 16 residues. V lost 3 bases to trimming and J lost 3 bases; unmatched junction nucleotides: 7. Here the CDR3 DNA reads TGTGCCAGCAGTGACCTAGCGGGGCGAGAGACAGATACGCAGTATTTT. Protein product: CASSDLAGRETDTQYF. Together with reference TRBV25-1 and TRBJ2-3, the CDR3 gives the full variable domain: EADIYQTPRYLVIGTGKKITLECSQTMGHDKMYWYQQDPGMELHLIHYSYGVNSTEKGDLSSESTVSRIRTEHFPLTLESARPSHTSQYLCASSDLAGRETDTQYFGPGTRLTVL.

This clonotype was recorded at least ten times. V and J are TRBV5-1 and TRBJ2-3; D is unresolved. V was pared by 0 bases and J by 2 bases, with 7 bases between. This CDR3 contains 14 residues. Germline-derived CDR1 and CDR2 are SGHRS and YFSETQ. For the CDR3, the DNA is TGCGCCAGCAGCTTGGAATGGAACACAGATACGCAGTATTTT. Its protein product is CASSLEWNTDTQYF. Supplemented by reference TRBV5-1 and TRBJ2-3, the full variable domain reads KAGVTQTPRYLIKTRGQQVTLSCSPISGHRSVSWYQQTPGQGLQFLFEYFSETQRNKGNFPGRFSGRQFSNSRSEMNVSTLELGDSALYLCASSLEWNTDTQYFGPGTRLTVL.

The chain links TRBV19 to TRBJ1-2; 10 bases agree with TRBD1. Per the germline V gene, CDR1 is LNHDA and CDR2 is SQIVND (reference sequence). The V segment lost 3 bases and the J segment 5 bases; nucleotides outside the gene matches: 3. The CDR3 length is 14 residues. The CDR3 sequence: CASSIDRGPYGYTF. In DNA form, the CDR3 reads TGTGCCAGTAGTATCGACAGGGGGCCGTATGGCTACACCTTC.

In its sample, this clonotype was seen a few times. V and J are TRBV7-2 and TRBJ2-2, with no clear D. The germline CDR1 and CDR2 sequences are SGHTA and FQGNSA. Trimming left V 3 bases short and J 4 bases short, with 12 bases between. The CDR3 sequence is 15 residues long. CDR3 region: CASSLLVPSTGELFF. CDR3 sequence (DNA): TGTGCCAGCAGCTTGTTGGTGCCGAGCACCGGGGAGCTGTTTTTT.

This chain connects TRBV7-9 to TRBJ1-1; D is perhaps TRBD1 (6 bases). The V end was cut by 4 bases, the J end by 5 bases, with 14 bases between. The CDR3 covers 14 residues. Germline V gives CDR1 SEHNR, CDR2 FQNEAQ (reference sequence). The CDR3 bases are TGTGCCAGCAGCTCCTCTACAGGGAGAACTGAAGCTTTCTTT. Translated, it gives CASSSSTGRTEAFF.

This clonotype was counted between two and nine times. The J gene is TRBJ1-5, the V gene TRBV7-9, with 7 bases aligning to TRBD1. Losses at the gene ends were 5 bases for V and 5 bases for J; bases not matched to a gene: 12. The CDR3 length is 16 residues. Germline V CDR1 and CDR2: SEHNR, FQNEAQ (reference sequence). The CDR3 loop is CASSLEGDSPYQPQHF. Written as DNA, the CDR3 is TGTGCCAGCAGCCTAGAGGGGGACAGCCCTTATCAGCCCCAGCATTTT.

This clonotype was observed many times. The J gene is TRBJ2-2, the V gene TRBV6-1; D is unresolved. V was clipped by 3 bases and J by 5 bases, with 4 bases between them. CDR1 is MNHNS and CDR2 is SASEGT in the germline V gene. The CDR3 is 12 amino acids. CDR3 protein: CASSEWTGELFF. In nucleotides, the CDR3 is TGTGCCAGCAGTGAGTGGACCGGGGAGCTGTTTTTT.

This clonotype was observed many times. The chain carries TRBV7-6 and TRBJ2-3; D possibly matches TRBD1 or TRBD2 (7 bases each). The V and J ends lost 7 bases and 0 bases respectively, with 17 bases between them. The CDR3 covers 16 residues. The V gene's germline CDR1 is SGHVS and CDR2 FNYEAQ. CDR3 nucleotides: TGTGCCAGCACGTCAGGGGGGGTAGCTAGCACAGATACGCAGTATTTT. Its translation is CASTSGGVASTDTQYF.

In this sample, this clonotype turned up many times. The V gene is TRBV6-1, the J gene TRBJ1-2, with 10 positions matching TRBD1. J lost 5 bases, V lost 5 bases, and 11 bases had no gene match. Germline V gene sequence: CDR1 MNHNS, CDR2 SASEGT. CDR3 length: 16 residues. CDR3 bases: TGTGCCAGCAGTTTCCAGACAGGGGGCAGAGGATATGGCTACACCTTC. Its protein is CASSFQTGGRGYGYTF.

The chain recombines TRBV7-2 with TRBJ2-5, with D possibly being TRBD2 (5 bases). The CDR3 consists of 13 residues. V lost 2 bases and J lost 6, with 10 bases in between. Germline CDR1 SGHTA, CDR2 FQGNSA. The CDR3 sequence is CASSLRGSKTQYF. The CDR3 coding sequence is TGTGCCAGCAGCTTACGAGGGTCCAAGACCCAGTACTTC.

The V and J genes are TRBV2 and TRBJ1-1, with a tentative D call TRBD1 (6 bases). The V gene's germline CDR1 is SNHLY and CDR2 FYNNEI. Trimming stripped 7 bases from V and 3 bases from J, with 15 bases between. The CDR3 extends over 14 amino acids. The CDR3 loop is CASNPDSSYTEAFF. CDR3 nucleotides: TGTGCCAGCAATCCGGACAGCTCTTACACTGAAGCTTTCTTT.

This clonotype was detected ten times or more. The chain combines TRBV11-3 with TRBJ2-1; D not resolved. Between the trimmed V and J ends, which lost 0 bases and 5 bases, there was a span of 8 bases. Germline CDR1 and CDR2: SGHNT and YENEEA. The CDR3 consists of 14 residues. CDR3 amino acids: CASSLEASHNEQFF. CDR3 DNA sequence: TGTGCCAGCAGCTTAGAAGCCAGCCACAATGAGCAGTTCTTC.